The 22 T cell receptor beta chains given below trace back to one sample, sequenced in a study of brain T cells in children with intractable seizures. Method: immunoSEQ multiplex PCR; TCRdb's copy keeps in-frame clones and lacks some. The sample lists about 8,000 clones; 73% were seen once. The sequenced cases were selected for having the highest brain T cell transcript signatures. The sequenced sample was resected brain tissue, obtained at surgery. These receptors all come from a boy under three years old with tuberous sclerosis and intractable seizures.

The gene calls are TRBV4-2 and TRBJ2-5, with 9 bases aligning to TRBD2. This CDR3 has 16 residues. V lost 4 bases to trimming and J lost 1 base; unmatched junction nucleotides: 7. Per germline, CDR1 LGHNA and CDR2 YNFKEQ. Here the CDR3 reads CASSLNPGLAQETQYF. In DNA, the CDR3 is TGTGCCAGCAGCCTCAATCCGGGACTAGCCCAAGAGACCCAGTACTTC.

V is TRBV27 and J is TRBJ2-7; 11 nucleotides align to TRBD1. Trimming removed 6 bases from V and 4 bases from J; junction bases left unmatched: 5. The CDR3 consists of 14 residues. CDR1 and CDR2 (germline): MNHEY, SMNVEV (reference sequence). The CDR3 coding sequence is TGTGCCAGCAGCCCCGGGACAGGGGGATACGAGCAGTACTTC. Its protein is CASSPGTGGYEQYF.

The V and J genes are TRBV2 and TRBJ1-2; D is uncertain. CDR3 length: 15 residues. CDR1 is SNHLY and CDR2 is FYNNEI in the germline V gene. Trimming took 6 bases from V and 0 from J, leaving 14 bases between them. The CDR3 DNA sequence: TGTGCCAGCAGGGTGGAGGGATTAACTAACTATGGCTACACCTTC. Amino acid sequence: CASRVEGLTNYGYTF.

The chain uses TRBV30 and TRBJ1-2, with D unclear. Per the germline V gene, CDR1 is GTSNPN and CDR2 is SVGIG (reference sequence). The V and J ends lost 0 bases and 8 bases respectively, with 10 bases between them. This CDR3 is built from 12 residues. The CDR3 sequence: CAWSVAGVGYTF. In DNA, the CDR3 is TGTGCCTGGAGTGTGGCAGGAGTAGGCTACACCTTC.

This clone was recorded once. CDR3 DNA sequence: TGTGCCAGCAGGTGGACGTTAAGCTCCTATAATTCACCCCTCCACTTT. This sequence encodes CASRWTLSSYNSPLHF. This chain links TRBV5-5 with TRBJ1-6, with unresolved D. Germline V gene data show CDR1 as SGHKS and CDR2 as YYEKEE (reference sequence). The CDR3 totals 16 residues. Deletions cut 5 bases from V and 0 bases from J, with 12 bases between.

CDR3: CASSQDAGGYNEQFF. For the CDR3, the DNA is TGTGCCAGCAGCCAAGATGCGGGGGGGTACAATGAGCAGTTCTTC. This rearrangement joins TRBV3-1 (or the pseudogene TRBV3-2) to TRBJ2-1; TRBD2 matches 9 bases. The V segment lost 0 bases and the J segment 4 bases; nucleotides outside the gene matches: 1. The germline V gene encodes CDR1 LGHDT and CDR2 YNNKEL (reference sequence). The CDR3 is 15 amino acids.

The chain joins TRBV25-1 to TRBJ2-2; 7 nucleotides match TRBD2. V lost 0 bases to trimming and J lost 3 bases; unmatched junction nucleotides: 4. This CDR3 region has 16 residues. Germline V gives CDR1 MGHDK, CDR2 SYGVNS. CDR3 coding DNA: TGTGCCAGCAGTGAATATGGGCGGGAGTACACCGGGGAGCTGTTTTTT. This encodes CASSEYGREYTGELFF. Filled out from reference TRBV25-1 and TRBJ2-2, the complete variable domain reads EADIYQTPRYLVIGTGKKITLECSQTMGHDKMYWYQQDPGMELHLIHYSYGVNSTEKGDLSSESTVSRIRTEHFPLTLESARPSHTSQYLCASSEYGREYTGELFFGEGSRLTVL.

The chain's CDR3 is CASSDWTENTEAFF. CDR3 in DNA: TGCGCCAGCAGCGACTGGACTGAAAACACTGAAGCTTTCTTT. The rearrangement links TRBV5-1 to TRBJ1-1; D is undetermined. The CDR3 consists of 14 residues. Germline loops: CDR1 SGHRS, CDR2 YFSETQ. V dropped 4 bases and J dropped 2 bases, with 12 bases sitting between them.

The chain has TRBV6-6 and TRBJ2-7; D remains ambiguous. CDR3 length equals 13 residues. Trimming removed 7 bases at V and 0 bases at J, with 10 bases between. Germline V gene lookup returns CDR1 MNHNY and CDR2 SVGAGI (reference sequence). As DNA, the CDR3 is TGTGCCAGCACGGCTGGGGACTCCTACGAGCAGTACTTC. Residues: CASTAGDSYEQYF.

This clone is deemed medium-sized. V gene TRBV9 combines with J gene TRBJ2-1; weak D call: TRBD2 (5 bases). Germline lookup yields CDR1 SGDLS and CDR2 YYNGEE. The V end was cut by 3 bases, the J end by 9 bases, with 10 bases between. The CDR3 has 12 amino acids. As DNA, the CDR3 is TGTGCCAGCAGCGGGGAGCCCGGTGAGCAGTTCTTC. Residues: CASSGEPGEQFF.

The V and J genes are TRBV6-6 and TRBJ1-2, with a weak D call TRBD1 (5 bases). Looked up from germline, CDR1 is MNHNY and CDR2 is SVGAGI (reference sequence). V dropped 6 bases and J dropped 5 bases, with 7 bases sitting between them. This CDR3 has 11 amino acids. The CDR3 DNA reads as TGTGCCAGCAGGGGGGGGTATGGCTACACCTTC. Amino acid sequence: CASRGGYGYTF.

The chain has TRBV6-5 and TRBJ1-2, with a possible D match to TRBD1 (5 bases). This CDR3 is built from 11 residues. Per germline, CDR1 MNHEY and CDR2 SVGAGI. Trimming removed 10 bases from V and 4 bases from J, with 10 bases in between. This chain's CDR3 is CAIRQIYGYTF. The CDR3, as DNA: TGTGCCATCCGACAGATCTATGGCTACACCTTC.

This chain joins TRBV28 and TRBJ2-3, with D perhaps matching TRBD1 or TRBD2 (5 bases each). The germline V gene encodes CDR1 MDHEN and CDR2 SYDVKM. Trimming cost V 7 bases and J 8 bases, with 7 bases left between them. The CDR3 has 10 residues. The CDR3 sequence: CASNGATQYF. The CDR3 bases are TGTGCCAGCAACGGGGCTACGCAGTATTTT.

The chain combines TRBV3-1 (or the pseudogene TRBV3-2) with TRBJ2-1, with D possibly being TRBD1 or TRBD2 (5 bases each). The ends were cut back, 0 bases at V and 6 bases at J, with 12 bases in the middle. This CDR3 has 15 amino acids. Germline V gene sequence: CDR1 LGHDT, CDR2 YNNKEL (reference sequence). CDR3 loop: CASSQDSTGANEQFF. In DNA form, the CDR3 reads TGTGCCAGCAGCCAAGATAGTACCGGGGCCAATGAGCAGTTCTTC.

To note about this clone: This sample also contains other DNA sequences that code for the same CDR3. This CDR3 is CASSLAGNYGYTF. CDR3 in DNA: TGTGCCAGCAGCTTAGCAGGGAACTATGGCTACACCTTC. The genes are TRBV7-9 and TRBJ1-2, with D uncertain. The CDR3 length is 13 residues. V lost 0 bases and J 2 bases, leaving 4 bases between the germline ends. The germline gives CDR1 SEHNR, CDR2 FQNEAQ (reference sequence).

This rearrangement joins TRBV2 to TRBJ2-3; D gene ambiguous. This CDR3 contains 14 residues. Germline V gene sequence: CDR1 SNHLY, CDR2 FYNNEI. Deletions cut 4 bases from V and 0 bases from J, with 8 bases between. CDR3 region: CASSGTASTDTQYF. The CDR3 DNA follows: TGTGCCAGCAGTGGGACCGCTAGCACAGATACGCAGTATTTT. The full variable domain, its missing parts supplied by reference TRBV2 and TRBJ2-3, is EPEVTQTPSHQVTQMGQEVILRCVPISNHLYFYWYRQILGQKVEFLVSFYNNEISEKSEIFDDQFSVERPDGSNFTLKIRSTKLEDSAMYFCASSGTASTDTQYFGPGTRLTVL.

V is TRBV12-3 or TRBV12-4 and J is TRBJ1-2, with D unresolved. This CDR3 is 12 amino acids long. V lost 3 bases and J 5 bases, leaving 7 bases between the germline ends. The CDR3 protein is CASSLPGYGYTF. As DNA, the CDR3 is TGTGCCAGCAGTTTGCCGGGGTATGGCTACACCTTC.

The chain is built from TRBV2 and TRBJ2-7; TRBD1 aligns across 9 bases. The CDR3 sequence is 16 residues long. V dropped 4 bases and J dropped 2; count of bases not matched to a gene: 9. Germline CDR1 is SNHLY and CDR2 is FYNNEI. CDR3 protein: CASSGLRTGAAYEQYF. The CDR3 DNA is TGTGCCAGCAGTGGTCTACGGACAGGGGCGGCCTACGAGCAGTACTTC.

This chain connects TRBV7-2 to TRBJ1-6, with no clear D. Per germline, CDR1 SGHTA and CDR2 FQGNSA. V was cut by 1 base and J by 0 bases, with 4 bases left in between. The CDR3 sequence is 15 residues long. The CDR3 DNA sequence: TGTGCCAGCAGCTTAGACAGCTCCTATAATTCACCCCTCCACTTT. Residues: CASSLDSSYNSPLHF.

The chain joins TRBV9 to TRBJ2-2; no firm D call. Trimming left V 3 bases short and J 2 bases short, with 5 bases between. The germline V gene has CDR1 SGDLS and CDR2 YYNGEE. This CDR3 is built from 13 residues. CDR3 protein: CASSAINTGELFF. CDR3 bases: TGTGCCAGCAGCGCTATTAACACCGGGGAGCTGTTTTTT.

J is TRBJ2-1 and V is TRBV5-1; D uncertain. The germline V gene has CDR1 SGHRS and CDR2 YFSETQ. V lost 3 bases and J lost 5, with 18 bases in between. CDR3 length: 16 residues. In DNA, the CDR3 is TGCGCCAGCAGCTCTCTGGGTCTGGTCAGAGACAATGAGCAGTTCTTC. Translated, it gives CASSSLGLVRDNEQFF.

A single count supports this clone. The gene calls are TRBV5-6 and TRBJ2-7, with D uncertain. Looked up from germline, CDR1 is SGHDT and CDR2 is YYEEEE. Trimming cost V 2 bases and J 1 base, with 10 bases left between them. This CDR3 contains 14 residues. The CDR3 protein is CASSFVGRSYEQYF. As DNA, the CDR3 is TGTGCCAGCAGCTTCGTCGGCCGATCCTACGAGCAGTACTTC.